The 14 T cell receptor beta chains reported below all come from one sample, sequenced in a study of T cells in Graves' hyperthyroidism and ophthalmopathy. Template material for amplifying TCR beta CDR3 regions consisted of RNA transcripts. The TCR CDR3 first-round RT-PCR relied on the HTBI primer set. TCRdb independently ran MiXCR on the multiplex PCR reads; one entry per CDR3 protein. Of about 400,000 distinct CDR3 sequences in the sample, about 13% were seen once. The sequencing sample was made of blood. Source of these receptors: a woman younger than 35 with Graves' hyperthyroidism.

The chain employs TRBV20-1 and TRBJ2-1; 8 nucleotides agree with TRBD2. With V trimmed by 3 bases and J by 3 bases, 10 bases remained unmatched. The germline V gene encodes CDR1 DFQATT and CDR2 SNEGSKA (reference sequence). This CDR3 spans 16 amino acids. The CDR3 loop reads CSASIPGLAHYNEQFF. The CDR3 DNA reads TGCAGTGCTAGTATCCCTGGACTAGCCCACTACAATGAGCAGTTCTTC.

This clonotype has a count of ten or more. The CDR3 spells CASSPTREGYTF. CDR3 nucleotides: TGTGCCAGCAGCCCAACGAGGGAAGGCTACACCTTC. The genes are TRBV7-9 and TRBJ1-2; D is undetermined. CDR3 length: 12 residues. Trimming took off 5 bases at V and 8 bases at J, with 12 bases between the two ends. Looked up from germline, CDR1 is SEHNR and CDR2 is FQNEAQ (reference sequence).

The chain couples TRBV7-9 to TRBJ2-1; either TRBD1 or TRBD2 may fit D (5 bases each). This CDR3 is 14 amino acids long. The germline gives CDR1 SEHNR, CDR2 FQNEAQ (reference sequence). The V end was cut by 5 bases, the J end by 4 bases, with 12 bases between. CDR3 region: CASSARGTYNEQFF. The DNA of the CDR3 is TGTGCCAGCAGCGCGAGAGGGACGTACAATGAGCAGTTCTTC.

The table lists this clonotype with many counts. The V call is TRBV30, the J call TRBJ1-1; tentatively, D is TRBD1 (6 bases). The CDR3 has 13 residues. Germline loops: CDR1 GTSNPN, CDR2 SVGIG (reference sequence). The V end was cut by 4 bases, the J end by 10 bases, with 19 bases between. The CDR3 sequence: CAWIIRGGRGAFF. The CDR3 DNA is TGTGCCTGGATCATTAGAGGGGGGCGCGGAGCTTTCTTT.

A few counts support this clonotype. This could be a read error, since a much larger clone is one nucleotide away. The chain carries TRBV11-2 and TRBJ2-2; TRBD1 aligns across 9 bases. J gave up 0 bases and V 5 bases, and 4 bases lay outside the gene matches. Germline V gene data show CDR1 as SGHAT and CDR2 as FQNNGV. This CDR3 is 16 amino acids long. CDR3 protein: CASSPRQGANTGELFF. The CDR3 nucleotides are TGTGCCAGCAGCCCCAGACAGGGGGCGAACACCGGGGAGCTGTTTTTT.

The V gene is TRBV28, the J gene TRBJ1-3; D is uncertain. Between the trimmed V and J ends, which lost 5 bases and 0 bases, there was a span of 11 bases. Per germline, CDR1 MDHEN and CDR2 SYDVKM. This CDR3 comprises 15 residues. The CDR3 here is CASSPPGLSGNTIYF. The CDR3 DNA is TGTGCCAGCAGTCCTCCGGGCCTCTCTGGAAACACCATATATTTT.

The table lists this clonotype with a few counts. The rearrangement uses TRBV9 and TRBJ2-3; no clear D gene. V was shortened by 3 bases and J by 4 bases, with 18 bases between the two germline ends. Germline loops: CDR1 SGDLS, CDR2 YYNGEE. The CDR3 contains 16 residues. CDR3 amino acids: CASSASVGPPADTQYF. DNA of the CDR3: TGTGCCAGCAGCGCCTCAGTAGGGCCGCCGGCAGATACGCAGTATTTT.

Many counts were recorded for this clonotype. The CDR3 DNA reads as TGTGCCAGCACCCCGAGATCGACAGATACGCAGTATTTT. Amino acid sequence: CASTPRSTDTQYF. J is TRBJ2-3 and V is TRBV7-2; no firm D call. CDR1 SGHTA and CDR2 FQGNSA come from the germline V gene. The CDR3 totals 13 residues. V lost 7 bases and J 3 bases, leaving 11 bases between the germline ends.

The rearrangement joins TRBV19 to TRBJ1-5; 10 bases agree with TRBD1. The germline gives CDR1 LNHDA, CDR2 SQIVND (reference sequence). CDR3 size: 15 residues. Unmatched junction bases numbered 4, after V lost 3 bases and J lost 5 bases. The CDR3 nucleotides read TGTGCCAGTAGTATTCCCGGGACAGGGGATCAGCCCCAGCATTTT. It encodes CASSIPGTGDQPQHF.

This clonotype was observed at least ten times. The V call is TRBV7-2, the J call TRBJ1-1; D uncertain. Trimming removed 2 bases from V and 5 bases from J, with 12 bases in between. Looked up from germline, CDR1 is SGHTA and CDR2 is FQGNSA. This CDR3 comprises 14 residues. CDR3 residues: CASSLSNHATEAFF. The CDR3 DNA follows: TGTGCCAGCAGCTTATCGAATCACGCGACTGAAGCTTTCTTT.

CDR3 residues: CASSQDPSRGAFF. CDR3 coding DNA: TGTGCCAGCAGCCAAGATCCGAGCAGAGGAGCTTTCTTT. The V and J genes are TRBV14 and TRBJ1-1; the D is unclear. Per germline, CDR1 SGHDN and CDR2 FVKESK. CDR3 length: 13 residues. V lost 0 bases to trimming and J lost 10 bases, with 12 bases between them.

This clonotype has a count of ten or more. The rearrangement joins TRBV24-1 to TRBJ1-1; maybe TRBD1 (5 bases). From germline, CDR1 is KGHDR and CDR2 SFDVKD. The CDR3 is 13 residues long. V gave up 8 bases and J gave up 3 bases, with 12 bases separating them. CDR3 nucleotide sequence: TGTGCCACCACCCAGGGAGGAGACACTGAAGCTTTCTTT. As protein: CATTQGGDTEAFF.

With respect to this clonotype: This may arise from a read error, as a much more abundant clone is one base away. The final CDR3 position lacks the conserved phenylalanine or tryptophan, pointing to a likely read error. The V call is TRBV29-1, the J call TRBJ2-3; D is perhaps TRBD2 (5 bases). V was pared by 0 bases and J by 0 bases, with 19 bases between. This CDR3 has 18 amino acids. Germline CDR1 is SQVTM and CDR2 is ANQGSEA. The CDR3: CSVEDLAGERVSTDTQYC. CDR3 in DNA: TGCAGCGTTGAAGATCTGGCAGGAGAGAGGGTTAGCACAGATACGCAGTATTGT.

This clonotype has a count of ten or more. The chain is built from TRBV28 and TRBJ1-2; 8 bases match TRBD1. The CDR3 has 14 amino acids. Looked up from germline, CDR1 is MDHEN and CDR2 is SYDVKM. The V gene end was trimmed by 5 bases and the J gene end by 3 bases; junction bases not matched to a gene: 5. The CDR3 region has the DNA TGTGCCAGCAGTAGACAGGGGTTCGACTATGGCTACACCTTC. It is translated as CASSRQGFDYGYTF.